The 18 T cell receptor beta chains listed next were all sequenced from one sample in a study of molecular identifiers for immune sequencing clone quantification. TCRdb processed the PCR reads anew with MiXCR; each CDR3 protein has one entry. The sample carries around 480,000 distinct CDR3 sequences, about 25% recorded once. The sample was naive CD8+ T cells from blood, with Jurkat cell RNA spiked in. The subset is: FACS-sorted CD8+CD4-CCR7+CD45RA+ naive T cells. These TCRs come from a human donor in good health. Some libraries in this study had Jurkat cell RNA spiked in.

This clonotype was counted at least ten times. V usage is TRBV7-9 and J usage is TRBJ2-3; a weak D match, TRBD2 (5 bases). This CDR3 is built from 14 residues. Between the trimmed V and J ends, which lost 8 bases and 0 bases, there was a span of 12 bases. Germline CDR1 SEHNR, CDR2 FQNEAQ (reference sequence). In nucleotides, the CDR3 is TGTGCCAGCGAGGAGGCACCTAGCACAGATACGCAGTATTTT. Amino acid sequence: CASEEAPSTDTQYF.

This rearrangement joins TRBV4-1 to TRBJ2-7, with D possibly matching TRBD2 (6 bases). Trimming cost V 0 bases and J 2 bases, with 11 bases left between them. Looked up from germline, CDR1 is MGHRA and CDR2 is YSYEKL. The CDR3 runs 15 residues. CDR3 protein: CASSQELGGTYEQYF. The CDR3 DNA follows: TGCGCCAGCAGCCAAGAACTCGGGGGTACCTACGAGCAGTACTTC.

This clonotype was seen only once. The chain carries TRBV19 and TRBJ2-7; 14 bases align to TRBD2. The CDR3 covers 16 residues. The V and J ends lost 5 bases and 4 bases, in that order; junction bases with no gene match: 7. The germline gives CDR1 LNHDA, CDR2 SQIVND (reference sequence). In DNA, the CDR3 is TGTGCCAGTAGTCTCGCCGGGACTAGCGGGGGATACGAGCAGTACTTC. It yields the protein CASSLAGTSGGYEQYF.

The chain recombines TRBV5-1 with TRBJ2-5; D is unresolved. The CDR3 runs 14 residues. Trimming removed 3 bases at V and 0 bases at J, with 9 bases between. Germline V gene sequence: CDR1 SGHRS, CDR2 YFSETQ. DNA for the CDR3: TGCGCCAGCAGCTCAGACTGGAACCAAGAGACCCAGTACTTC. It translates to CASSSDWNQETQYF.

This clonotype has a handful of counts. The chain employs TRBV29-1 and TRBJ2-1, with TRBD2 as a possible D gene (7 bases). Per the germline V gene, CDR1 is SQVTM and CDR2 is ANQGSEA. CDR3 length: 14 residues. Trimming left V 1 base short and J 9 bases short, with 16 bases between. The CDR3: CSVEGGGLQGEQFF. In DNA form, the CDR3 reads TGCAGCGTTGAAGGGGGGGGGCTCCAGGGTGAGCAGTTCTTC.

The rearrangement uses TRBV6-2 or TRBV6-3 and TRBJ1-5; D may be TRBD1 (5 bases). CDR3 length: 15 amino acids. Germline V lookup: CDR1 MNHEY, CDR2 SVGEGT. Trimming took off 6 bases at V and 2 bases at J, with 14 bases between the two ends. Here the CDR3 reads CASRIRGDGNQPQHF. The CDR3 nucleotides are TGTGCCAGCAGGATAAGGGGAGATGGCAATCAGCCCCAGCATTTT.

On this clonotype: The junction departs from the called germline gene at one end, perhaps through a read error. This chain links TRBV7-9 with TRBJ1-1, with no clear D. Germline V CDR1 and CDR2: SEHNR, FQNEAQ (reference sequence). There are 13 residues in the CDR3. CDR3 DNA sequence: TGTGCGCGCAGAGAGTGCGGGCGCACTGAAGCTCTCTTT. Translating it yields CARRECGRTEALF.

The table lists this clonotype with many counts. Written as DNA, the CDR3 is TGTGCCAGCAGCTCCTTTGGTGTCGGGAGCAACGAGCAGTACTTC. This codes for CASSSFGVGSNEQYF. This rearrangement joins TRBV7-8 to TRBJ2-7; a possible D gene is TRBD2 (6 bases). From germline, CDR1 is SGHVS and CDR2 FQNEAQ. This CDR3 is built from 15 residues. V lost 4 bases and J 5 bases, leaving 18 bases between the germline ends. The full variable domain, completed using reference TRBV7-8 and TRBJ2-7, is GAGVSQSPRYKVAKRGQDVALRCDPISGHVSLFWYQQALGQGPEFLTYFQNEAQLDKSGLPSDRFFAERPEGSVSTLKIQRTQQEDSAVYLCASSSFGVGSNEQYFGPGTRLTVT.

In the case of this clonotype: At one boundary the junction diverges from the germline segment, which might be a read error. The gene calls are TRBV20-1 and TRBJ1-3, with TRBD1 identical over 9 bases. Per germline, CDR1 DFQATT and CDR2 SNEGSKA (reference sequence). There are 14 residues in the CDR3. CDR3 sequence: CSALRTGAGNTIHF. The CDR3 nucleotides are TGCAGCGCGCTACGGACAGGGGCTGGAAACACCATACATTTT.

This clonotype was counted only a few times. The J gene is TRBJ1-4, the V gene TRBV4-1; TRBD1 matches at 7 bases. V lost 6 bases, J lost 7 bases, and 14 bases stayed unmatched. Germline CDR1 and CDR2: MGHRA and YSYEKL. This CDR3 is built from 16 residues. The CDR3 bases are TGCGCCAGCAGTACAGGACCGGGACAGAGCGGTGAAAAACTGTTTTTT. Encoded protein: CASSTGPGQSGEKLFF.

This clonotype came up a few times. The chain joins TRBV7-6 to TRBJ2-2; D call uncertain. V was pared by 2 bases and J by 2 bases, with 9 bases between. Germline CDR1 reads SGHVS; CDR2 reads FNYEAQ. CDR3 length: 15 amino acids. In DNA, the CDR3 is TGTGCCAGCAGCTTACTCGGCGTAAACACCGGGGAGCTGTTTTTT. Protein sequence: CASSLLGVNTGELFF.

At least ten counts were recorded for this clonotype. The CDR3 loop reads CASSYSGSGPTEAFF. Here the CDR3 DNA reads TGTGCCAGCAGTTACTCCGGTTCCGGTCCCACTGAAGCTTTCTTT. The rearrangement joins TRBV6-5 to TRBJ1-1; D unresolved. CDR3 size: 15 residues. V was pared by 0 bases and J by 4 bases, with 12 bases between. From germline, CDR1 is MNHEY and CDR2 SVGAGI.

This clonotype is a singleton in its sample. One junction end does not reproduce the germline sequence, and a read error may be involved. The chain recombines TRBV30 with TRBJ2-2; D tentatively fits TRBD1 or TRBD2 (5 bases each). The CDR3 has 13 amino acids. Germline V lookup: CDR1 GTSNPN, CDR2 SVGIG (reference sequence). CDR3 coding DNA: TGTGCCTGGAGCCAGGGAAACACCGGGGCGCTGTTTTTT. Its protein product is CAWSQGNTGALFF.

In its sample, this clonotype was seen many times. This chain links TRBV7-3 with TRBJ2-1, with a weak D call TRBD2 (6 bases). Germline CDR1 and CDR2: SGHTA and FQGTGA. V was cut by 4 bases and J by 3 bases, with 16 bases left in between. This CDR3 region has 16 residues. The CDR3 loop is CASSSKSGLDYNEQFF. DNA for the CDR3: TGTGCCAGCAGCTCGAAAAGCGGGCTTGACTACAATGAGCAGTTCTTC.

This clonotype was counted a few times. The chain has TRBV6-6 and TRBJ2-7; the D is unclear. The CDR3 consists of 13 residues. The V gene's germline CDR1 is MNHNY and CDR2 SVGAGI (reference sequence). V was trimmed by 3 bases and J by 1 base, leaving 7 bases between them. The CDR3 reads CASSYLGSYEQYF. The CDR3 DNA sequence: TGTGCCAGCAGTTATCTAGGTTCCTACGAGCAGTACTTC.

The rearrangement joins TRBV18 to TRBJ2-3, with D possibly matching TRBD2 (5 bases). The CDR3 runs to 15 residues. CDR1 is KGHSH, CDR2 LQKENI, per germline. The V end was cut by 0 bases, the J end by 1 base, with 8 bases between. The CDR3 here is CASSPPFGGTDTQYF. The CDR3 region has the DNA TGTGCCAGCTCACCACCGTTCGGGGGCACAGATACGCAGTATTTT.

The chain uses TRBV20-1 and TRBJ1-1; D ambiguous. V was trimmed by 1 base and J by 7 bases, leaving 16 bases between them. The CDR3 is made up of 14 amino acids. Germline CDR1 reads DFQATT; CDR2 reads SNEGSKA (reference sequence). The CDR3, as DNA: TGCAGTGCTAGAGCTTCAATGACCGGGATTGAAGCTTTCTTT. Protein: CSARASMTGIEAFF.

This clonotype was seen at least ten times. The J gene is TRBJ2-1, the V gene TRBV4-3; 9 bases align to TRBD2. The J segment lost 4 bases and the V segment lost 0 bases, leaving 4 bases of the junction unmatched. In germline, CDR1 is LGHNA, CDR2 YSLEER. CDR3 length: 16 amino acids. The CDR3 here is CASSQDLAGRYNEQFF. The CDR3 DNA follows: TGCGCCAGCAGCCAAGATCTAGCGGGGAGATACAATGAGCAGTTCTTC.